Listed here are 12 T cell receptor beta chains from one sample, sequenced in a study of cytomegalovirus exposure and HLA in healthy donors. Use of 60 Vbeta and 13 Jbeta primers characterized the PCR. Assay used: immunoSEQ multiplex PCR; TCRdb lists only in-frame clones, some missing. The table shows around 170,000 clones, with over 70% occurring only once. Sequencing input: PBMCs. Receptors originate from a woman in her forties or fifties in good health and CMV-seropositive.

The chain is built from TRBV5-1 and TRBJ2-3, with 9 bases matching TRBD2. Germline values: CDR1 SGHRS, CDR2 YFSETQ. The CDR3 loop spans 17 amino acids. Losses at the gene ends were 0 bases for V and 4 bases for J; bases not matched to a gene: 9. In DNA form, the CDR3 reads TGCGCCAGCAGCTTGGCTATGGTAGCGGGAGAATCAGATACGCAGTATTTT. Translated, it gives CASSLAMVAGESDTQYF. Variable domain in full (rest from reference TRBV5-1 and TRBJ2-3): KAGVTQTPRYLIKTRGQQVTLSCSPISGHRSVSWYQQTPGQGLQFLFEYFSETQRNKGNFPGRFSGRQFSNSRSEMNVSTLELGDSALYLCASSLAMVAGESDTQYFGPGTRLTVL.

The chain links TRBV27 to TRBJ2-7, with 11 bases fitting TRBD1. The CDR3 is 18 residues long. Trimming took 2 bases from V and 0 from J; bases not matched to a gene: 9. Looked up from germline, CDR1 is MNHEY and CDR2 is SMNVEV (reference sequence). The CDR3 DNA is TGTGCCAGCAGTTTAACACCCCCCGGGACAGGGGGCTCCTACGAGCAGTACTTC. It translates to CASSLTPPGTGGSYEQYF.

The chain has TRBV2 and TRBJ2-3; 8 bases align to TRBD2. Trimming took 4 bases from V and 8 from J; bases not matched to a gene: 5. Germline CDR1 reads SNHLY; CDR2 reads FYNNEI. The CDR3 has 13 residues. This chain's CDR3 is CASSGGAGGTQYF. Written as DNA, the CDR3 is TGTGCCAGCAGTGGAGGGGCGGGAGGTACGCAGTATTTT.

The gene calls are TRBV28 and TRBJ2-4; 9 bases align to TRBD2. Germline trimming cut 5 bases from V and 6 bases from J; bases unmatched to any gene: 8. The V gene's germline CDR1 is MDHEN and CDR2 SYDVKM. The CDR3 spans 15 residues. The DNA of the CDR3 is TGTGCCAGCAGTATCCCTGGCGGGAGGGCAAACATTCAGTACTTC. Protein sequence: CASSIPGGRANIQYF.

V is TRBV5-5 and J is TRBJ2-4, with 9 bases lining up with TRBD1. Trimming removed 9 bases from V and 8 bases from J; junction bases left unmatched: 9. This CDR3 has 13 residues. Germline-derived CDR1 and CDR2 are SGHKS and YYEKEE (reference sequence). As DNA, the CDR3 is TGTGCCACCTCAGGGGGACAGGGTCACATTCAGTACTTC. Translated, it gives CATSGGQGHIQYF.

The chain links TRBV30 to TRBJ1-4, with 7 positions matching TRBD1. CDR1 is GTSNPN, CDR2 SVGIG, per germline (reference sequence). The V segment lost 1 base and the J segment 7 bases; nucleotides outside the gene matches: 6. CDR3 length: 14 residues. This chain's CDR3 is CAWSEKGALEKLFF. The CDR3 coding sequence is TGTGCCTGGAGTGAAAAGGGGGCGCTTGAAAAACTGTTTTTT.

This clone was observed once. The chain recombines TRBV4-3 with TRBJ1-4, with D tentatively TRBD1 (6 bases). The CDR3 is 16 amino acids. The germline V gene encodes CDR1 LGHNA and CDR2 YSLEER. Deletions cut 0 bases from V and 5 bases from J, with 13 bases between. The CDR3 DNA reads TGCGCCAGCAGCCAAGATGCGGGGGCCTTAAATGAAAAACTGTTTTTT. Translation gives CASSQDAGALNEKLFF.

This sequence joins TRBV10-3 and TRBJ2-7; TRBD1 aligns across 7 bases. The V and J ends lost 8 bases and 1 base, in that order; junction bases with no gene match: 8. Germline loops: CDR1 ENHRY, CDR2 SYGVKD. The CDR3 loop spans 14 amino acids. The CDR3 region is CAISPGTASYEQYF. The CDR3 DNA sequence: TGTGCCATCTCACCGGGGACAGCATCCTACGAGCAGTACTTC.

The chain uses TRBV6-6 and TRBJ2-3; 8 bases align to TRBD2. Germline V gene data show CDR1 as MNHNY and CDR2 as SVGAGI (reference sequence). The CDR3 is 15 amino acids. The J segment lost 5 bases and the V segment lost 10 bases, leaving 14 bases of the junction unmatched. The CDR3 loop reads CATRRREEGQDTQYF. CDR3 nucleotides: TGTGCCACGAGGAGGCGGGAGGAGGGCCAAGATACGCAGTATTTT.

The CDR3 loop is CASSRTGGQETQYF. CDR3 DNA sequence: TGTGCCAGCTCGAGGACAGGGGGCCAAGAGACCCAGTACTTC. This chain uses TRBV7-9 with TRBJ2-5, with 10 bases aligning to TRBD1. Germline CDR1 SEHNR, CDR2 FQNEAQ (reference sequence). CDR3 length equals 14 residues. J was trimmed by 1 base and V by 8 bases; bases with no gene match: 4. The entire variable domain, with the rest obtained from reference TRBV7-9 and TRBJ2-5, is as follows: DTGVSQNPRHKITKRGQNVTFRCDPISEHNRLYWYRQTLGQGPEFLTYFQNEAQLEKSRLLSDRFSAERPKGSFSTLEIQRTEQGDSAMYLCASSRTGGQETQYFGPGTRLLVL.

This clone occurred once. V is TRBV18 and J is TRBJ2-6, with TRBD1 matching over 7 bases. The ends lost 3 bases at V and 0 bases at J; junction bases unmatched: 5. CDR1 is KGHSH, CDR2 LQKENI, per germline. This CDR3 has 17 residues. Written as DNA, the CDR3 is TGTGCCAGCTCACCTGGGACAGCGCTCTCTGGGGCCAACGTCCTGACTTTC. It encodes CASSPGTALSGANVLTF.

The CDR3 loop is CASSQEWYAGDGTDTQYF. CDR3 in DNA: TGCGCCAGCAGCCAAGAATGGTACGCGGGGGACGGCACAGATACGCAGTATTTT. V usage is TRBV4-3 and J usage is TRBJ2-3, with 7 bases lining up with TRBD2. The CDR3 extends over 18 amino acids. The V gene end was trimmed by 0 bases and the J gene end by 1 base; junction bases not matched to a gene: 10. Per germline, CDR1 LGHNA and CDR2 YSLEER.